These 4 T cell receptor beta chains share one sample of origin, sequenced in a study of blood T cell repertoires in COVID-19. Measured with immunoSEQ multiplex PCR; TCRdb has only the in-frame clones, and not every one. The profile covers about 230,000 clones, with 75% to 85% appearing a single time and over 2% taken by the ten largest. The sequencing sample was made of peripheral blood. These receptors originate from a man aged 40-49 years who had recovered from COVID-19.

There are a few counts of this clone. The chain carries TRBV5-1 and TRBJ1-1; TRBD1 agrees at 7 bases. The CDR3 spans 14 residues. CDR1 is SGHRS and CDR2 is YFSETQ in the germline V gene. V was pared by 0 bases and J by 6 bases, with 5 bases of the junction left unmatched. CDR3 loop: CASSLAGQGAEAFF. CDR3 in DNA: TGCGCCAGCAGCTTGGCCGGGCAGGGGGCTGAAGCTTTCTTT.

The CDR3 region has the DNA TGTGCCAGCAGCTTTCCTAGCGGGGGAATAGATCATCGGACCCAGTACTTC. Translated, it gives CASSFPSGGIDHRTQYF. V is TRBV5-6 and J is TRBJ2-5; 10 bases are shared with TRBD2. Germline CDR1 SGHDT, CDR2 YYEEEE. This CDR3 comprises 17 residues. Trimming took 2 bases from V and 7 from J; bases not matched to a gene: 14.

This clone occurred a few times. The V and J genes are TRBV7-9 and TRBJ2-2, with a weak D call TRBD1 (6 bases). The germline V and J ends were trimmed by 5 bases and 5 bases, with 12 bases remaining between them. The CDR3 loop spans 14 amino acids. Germline V gene lookup returns CDR1 SEHNR and CDR2 FQNEAQ (reference sequence). The CDR3 coding sequence is TGTGCCAGCAGCATATACAGGGAAACCGGGGAGCTGTTTTTT. Its translation is CASSIYRETGELFF.

The chain joins TRBV19 to TRBJ2-7; 11 nucleotides match TRBD2. The CDR3 length is 15 residues. V lost 0 bases to trimming and J lost 2 bases; unmatched junction nucleotides: 0. The germline V gene has CDR1 LNHDA and CDR2 SQIVND (reference sequence). In nucleotides, the CDR3 is TGTGCCAGTAGTATAGAGGGACTAGCGGCCTACGAGCAGTACTTC. This sequence encodes CASSIEGLAAYEQYF.